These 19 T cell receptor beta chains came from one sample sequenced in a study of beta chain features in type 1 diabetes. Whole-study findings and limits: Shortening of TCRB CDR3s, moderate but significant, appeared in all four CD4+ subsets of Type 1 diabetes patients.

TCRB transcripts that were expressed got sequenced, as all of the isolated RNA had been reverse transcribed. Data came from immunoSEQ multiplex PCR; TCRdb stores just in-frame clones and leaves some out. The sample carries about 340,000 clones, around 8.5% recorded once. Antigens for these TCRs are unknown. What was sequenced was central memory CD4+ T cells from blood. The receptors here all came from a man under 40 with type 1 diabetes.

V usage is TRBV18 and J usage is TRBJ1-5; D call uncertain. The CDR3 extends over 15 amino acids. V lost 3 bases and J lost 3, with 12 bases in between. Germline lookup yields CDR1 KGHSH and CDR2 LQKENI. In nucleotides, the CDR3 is TGTGCCAGCTCACCCCTCCGAGGACCCAATCAGCCCCAGCATTTT. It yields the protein CASSPLRGPNQPQHF.

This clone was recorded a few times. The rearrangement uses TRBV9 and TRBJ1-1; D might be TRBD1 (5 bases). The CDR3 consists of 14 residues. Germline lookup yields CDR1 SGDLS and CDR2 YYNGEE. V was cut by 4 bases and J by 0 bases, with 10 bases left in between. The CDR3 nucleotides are TGTGCCAGCAGCCCCAGGGCTGTGAACACTGAAGCTTTCTTT. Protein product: CASSPRAVNTEAFF.

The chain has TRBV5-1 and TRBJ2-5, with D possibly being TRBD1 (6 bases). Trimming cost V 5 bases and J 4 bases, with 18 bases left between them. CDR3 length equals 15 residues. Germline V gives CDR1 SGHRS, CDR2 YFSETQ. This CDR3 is CASRGRTEGLETQYF. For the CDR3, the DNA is TGCGCCAGCAGAGGAAGGACAGAAGGGTTAGAGACCCAGTACTTC.

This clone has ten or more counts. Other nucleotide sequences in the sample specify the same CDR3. CDR3 nucleotides: TGTGCCAGCAGTTCCAACTATGGCTACACCTTC. Translation: CASSSNYGYTF. The chain recombines TRBV28 with TRBJ1-2; no clear D gene. Trimming left V 4 bases short and J 2 bases short, with 2 bases between. The CDR3 is made up of 11 amino acids. CDR1 and CDR2 (germline): MDHEN, SYDVKM.

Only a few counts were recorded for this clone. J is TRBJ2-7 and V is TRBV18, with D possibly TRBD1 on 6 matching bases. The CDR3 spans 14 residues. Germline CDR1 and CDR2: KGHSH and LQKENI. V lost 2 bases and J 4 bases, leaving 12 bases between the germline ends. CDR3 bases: TGTGCCAGCTCACCAAACAGGGTTGGGTACGAGCAGTACTTC. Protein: CASSPNRVGYEQYF.

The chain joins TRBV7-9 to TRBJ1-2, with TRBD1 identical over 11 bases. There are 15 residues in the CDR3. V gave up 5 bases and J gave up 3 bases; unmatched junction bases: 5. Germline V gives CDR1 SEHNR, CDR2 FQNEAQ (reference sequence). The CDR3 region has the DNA TGTGCCAGCAGCCCGTGGGACAGGGGGGACTATGGCTACACCTTC. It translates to CASSPWDRGDYGYTF. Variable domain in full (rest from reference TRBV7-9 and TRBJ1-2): DTGVSQNPRHKITKRGQNVTFRCDPISEHNRLYWYRQTLGQGPEFLTYFQNEAQLEKSRLLSDRFSAERPKGSFSTLEIQRTEQGDSAMYLCASSPWDRGDYGYTFGSGTRLTVV.

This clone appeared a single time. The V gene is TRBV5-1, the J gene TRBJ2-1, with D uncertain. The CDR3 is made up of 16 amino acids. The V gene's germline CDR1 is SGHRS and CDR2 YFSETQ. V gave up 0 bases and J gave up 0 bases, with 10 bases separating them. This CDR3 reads CASSLGDNDSYNEQFF. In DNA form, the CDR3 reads TGCGCCAGCAGCTTGGGTGACAATGACTCCTACAATGAGCAGTTCTTC.

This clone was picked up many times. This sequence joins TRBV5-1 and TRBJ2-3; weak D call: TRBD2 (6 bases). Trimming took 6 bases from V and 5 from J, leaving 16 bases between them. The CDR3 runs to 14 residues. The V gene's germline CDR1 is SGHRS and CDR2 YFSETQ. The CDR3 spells CASKRASAEDTQYF. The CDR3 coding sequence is TGCGCCAGCAAGAGGGCTAGCGCGGAAGATACGCAGTATTTT.

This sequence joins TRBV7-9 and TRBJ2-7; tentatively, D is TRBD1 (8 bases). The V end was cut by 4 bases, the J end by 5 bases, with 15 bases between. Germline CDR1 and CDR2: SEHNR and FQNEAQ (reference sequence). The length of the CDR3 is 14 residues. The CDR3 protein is CASSYDRGGDEQYF. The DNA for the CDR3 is TGTGCCAGCAGCTATGACAGGGGAGGGGACGAGCAGTACTTC.

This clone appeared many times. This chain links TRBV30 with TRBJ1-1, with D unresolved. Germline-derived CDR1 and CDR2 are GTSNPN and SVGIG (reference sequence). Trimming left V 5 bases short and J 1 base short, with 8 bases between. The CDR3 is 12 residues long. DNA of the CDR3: TGTGCCTGGGAGAACACGAACACTGAAGCTTTCTTT. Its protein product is CAWENTNTEAFF. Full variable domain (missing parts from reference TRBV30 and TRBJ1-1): SQTIHQWPATLVQPVGSPLSLECTVEGTSNPNLYWYRQAAGRGLQLLFYSVGIGQISSEVPQNLSASRPQDRQFILSSKKLLLSDSGFYLCAWENTNTEAFFGQGTRLTVV.

CDR3: CAWSQGNTIYF. CDR3 bases: TGTGCCTGGTCCCAGGGAAACACCATATATTTT. The V and J genes are TRBV30 and TRBJ1-3; no definite D call. Germline loops: CDR1 GTSNPN, CDR2 SVGIG (reference sequence). The CDR3 spans 11 residues. Trimming removed 5 bases at V and 4 bases at J, with 6 bases between.

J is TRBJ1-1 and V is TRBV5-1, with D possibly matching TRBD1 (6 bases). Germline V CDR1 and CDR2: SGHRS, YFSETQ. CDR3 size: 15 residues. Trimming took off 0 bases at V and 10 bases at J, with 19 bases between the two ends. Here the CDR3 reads CASSLDGGLQGGAFF. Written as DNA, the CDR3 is TGCGCCAGCAGCTTGGACGGGGGGCTTCAAGGTGGAGCTTTCTTT.

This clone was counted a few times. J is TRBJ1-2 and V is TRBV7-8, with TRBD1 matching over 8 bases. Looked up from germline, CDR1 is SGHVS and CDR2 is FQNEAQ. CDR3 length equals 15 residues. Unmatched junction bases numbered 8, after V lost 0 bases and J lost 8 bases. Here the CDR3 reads CASSLAQGANVGYTF. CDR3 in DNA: TGTGCCAGCAGCTTAGCGCAGGGGGCGAATGTCGGCTACACCTTC.

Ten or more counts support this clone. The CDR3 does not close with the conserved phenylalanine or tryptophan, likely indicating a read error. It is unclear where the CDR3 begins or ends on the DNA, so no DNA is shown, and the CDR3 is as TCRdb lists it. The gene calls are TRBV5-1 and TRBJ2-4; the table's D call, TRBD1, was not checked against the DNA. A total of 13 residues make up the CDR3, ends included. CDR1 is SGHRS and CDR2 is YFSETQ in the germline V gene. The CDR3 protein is CASSLIPHRGLSS.

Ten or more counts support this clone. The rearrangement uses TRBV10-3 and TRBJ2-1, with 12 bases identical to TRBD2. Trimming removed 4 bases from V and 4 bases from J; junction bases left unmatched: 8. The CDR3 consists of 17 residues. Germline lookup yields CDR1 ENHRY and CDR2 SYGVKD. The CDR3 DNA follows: TGTGCCATCAGTGGGAGGACTAGCGGGGAACCATACAATGAGCAGTTCTTC. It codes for CAISGRTSGEPYNEQFF.

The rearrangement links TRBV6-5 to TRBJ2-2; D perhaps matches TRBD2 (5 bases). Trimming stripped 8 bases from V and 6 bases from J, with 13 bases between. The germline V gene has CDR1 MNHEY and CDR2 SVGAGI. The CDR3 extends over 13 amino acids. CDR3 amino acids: CASLSDSSGELFF. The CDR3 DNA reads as TGTGCCAGCCTCTCGGACTCATCCGGGGAGCTGTTTTTT.

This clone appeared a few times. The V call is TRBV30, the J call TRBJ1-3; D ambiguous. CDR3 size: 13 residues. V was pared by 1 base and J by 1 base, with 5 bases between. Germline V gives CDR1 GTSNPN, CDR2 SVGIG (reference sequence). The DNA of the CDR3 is TGTGCCTGGAGTGGGCGATCTGGAAACACCATATATTTT. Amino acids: CAWSGRSGNTIYF.

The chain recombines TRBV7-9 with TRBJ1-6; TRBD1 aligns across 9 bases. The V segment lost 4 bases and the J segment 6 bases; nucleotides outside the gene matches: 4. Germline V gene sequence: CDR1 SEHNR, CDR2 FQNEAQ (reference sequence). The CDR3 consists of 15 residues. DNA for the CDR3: TGTGCCAGCAGCTCGGGGACAGGGACTAATTCACCCCTCCACTTT. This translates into CASSSGTGTNSPLHF.

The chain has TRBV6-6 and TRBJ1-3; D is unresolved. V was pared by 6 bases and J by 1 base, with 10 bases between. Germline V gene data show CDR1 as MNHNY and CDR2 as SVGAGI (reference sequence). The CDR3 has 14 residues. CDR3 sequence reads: CASSTAISGNTIYF. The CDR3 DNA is TGTGCCAGCAGCACGGCAATATCTGGAAACACCATATATTTT.